This T cell receptor (beta chain) was observed in a study of CXCR3-negative and CXCR3-positive naive CD8 T cells. Whole-study context: Collectively, the libraries yielded approximately 140 million TRB reads in total, at about 1.5 +/- 0.3 million per library.

Study-wide results and limits: With respect to TRBV-TRBJ usage, naive CXCR3-negative and CXCR3-positive cells were similar; memory differed. No difference in surface CD5 was seen between naive subsets, and TCR strength was inferred from TRB CDR3 properties.

Using triplicate sorts, some 320,000 cells were collected each time from every CD8+ T cell subset. With regard to this clonotype: Its antigen is currently unknown.

The CDR3 runs to 17 residues. Germline V CDR1 and CDR2: SNHLY, FYNNEI. Each TRB cDNA library was prepared by 5' RACE (with UMI labels). For each CDR3 protein, TCRdb gives one entry from its re-call of the 5' RACE reads, without DNA. The sample data list more than 35,000 distinct CDR3 sequences. The sequenced material came from memory CD8+ T cells from blood. The sequence came from a human donor in good health. Some clones in this sample may be carry-over from other donors' samples. V usage is TRBV2 and J usage is TRBJ2-2. CDR3 region: CASSEKRLDANTGELFF.